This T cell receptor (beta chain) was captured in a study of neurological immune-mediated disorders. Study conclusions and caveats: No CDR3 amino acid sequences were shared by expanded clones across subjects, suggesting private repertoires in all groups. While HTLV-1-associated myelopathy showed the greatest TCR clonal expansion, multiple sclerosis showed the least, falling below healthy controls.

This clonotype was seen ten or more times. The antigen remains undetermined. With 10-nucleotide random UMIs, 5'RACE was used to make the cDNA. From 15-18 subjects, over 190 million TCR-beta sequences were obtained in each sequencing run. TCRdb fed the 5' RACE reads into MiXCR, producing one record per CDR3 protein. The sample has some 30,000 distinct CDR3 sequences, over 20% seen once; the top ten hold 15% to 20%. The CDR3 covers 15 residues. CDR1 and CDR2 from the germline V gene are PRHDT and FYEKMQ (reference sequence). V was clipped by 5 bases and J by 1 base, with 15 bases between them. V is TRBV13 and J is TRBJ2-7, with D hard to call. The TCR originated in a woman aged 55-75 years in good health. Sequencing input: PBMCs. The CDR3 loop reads CASSPNPTSSYEQYF. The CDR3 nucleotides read TGTGCCAGCAGCCCTAATCCGACGTCGTCCTACGAGCAGTACTTC.